A selection of T cell receptor beta chains follows, all from one sample in a study of early T cells in non-severe SARS-CoV-2 infection. TCRdb called the 5' RACE reads again in MiXCR, with one record for every CDR3 protein. This repertoire shows some 45,000 distinct CDR3 sequences, around a tenth found once; its top ten account for approximately 4.9%. The input for sequencing was whole blood, taken at baseline. These receptors were taken from an adult who was a healthcare worker with PCR-confirmed SARS-CoV-2 infection or an uninfected control (not recorded which). The conserved cysteine and the conserved F or W are not part of the CDR3 here. The order of the fields is J gene, V gene, D gene, CDR3 protein. D genes are given only for firm matches.

TRBJ2-2 | TRBV19 | - | ASSIDRGHVAGELF
TRBJ1-5 | TRBV12-3/TRBV12-4 | - | ASSKSNIGNQPQH
TRBJ2-3 | TRBV7-2 | TRBD2 | ASSLGAGVDTQY
TRBJ2-1 | TRBV11-2 | TRBD2 | ASSQGTSVNQF
TRBJ2-3 | TRBV27 | TRBD1 | ASSSPHRTGNTDTQY
TRBJ2-7 | TRBV12-3/TRBV12-4 | - | ASSYSEFYAKQY
TRBJ1-1 | TRBV28 | - | ASSLIGTEAF
TRBJ2-7 | TRBV27 | - | ASSSPGGGSSYEQY
TRBJ2-1 | TRBV30 | TRBD1 | AWSFGQDNEQF
TRBJ2-7 | TRBV9 | - | ASSVEGSSYEQY
TRBJ2-7 | TRBV24-1 | - | ATSDQDSDEQY
TRBJ2-7 | TRBV6-2/TRBV6-3 | - | ATTRGTYEQY
TRBJ2-1 | TRBV11-3 | - | ASSLVVLGEQF
TRBJ2-1 | TRBV7-9 | TRBD2 | ASSPGLAPYNEQF
TRBJ1-1 | TRBV20-1 | TRBD1 | SAPSRGIGAF
TRBJ1-1 | TRBV7-9 | - | ASSSTVNTEAF
TRBJ2-5 | TRBV7-2 | - | ASSTYQETQY
TRBJ2-5 | TRBV6-1 | - | ASSEARSPETQY
TRBJ2-5 | TRBV20-1 | - | SARGRGIETQY
TRBJ2-5 | TRBV5-1 | TRBD1 | ASSWDSRQETQY
TRBJ2-3 | TRBV24-1 | - | ATSDTRMGPHTDTQY
TRBJ2-3 | TRBV7-9 | TRBD1 | ASSLGQGLVDTQY
TRBJ2-3 | TRBV20-1 | - | SARDVATDTQY
TRBJ2-5 | TRBV3-1 | - | ASRSSSVHQETQY
TRBJ2-2 | TRBV7-6 | - | ASRDTQGGGELF
TRBJ2-2 | TRBV7-8 | - | ASSPQAGELF
TRBJ2-7 | TRBV11-2 | TRBD1 | ASSATGNPYEQY
TRBJ1-3 | TRBV25-1 | TRBD1 | ASSWGQGGNTIY
TRBJ2-3 | TRBV5-1 | TRBD2 | ASTLTGRNLGDTQY
TRBJ2-6 | TRBV5-1 | - | ASSLVEGTGANVLT
TRBJ1-5 | TRBV6-6 | - | ASSYSRDQPQH
TRBJ2-1 | TRBV6-4 | TRBD2 | ASSDSSGGAYNEQF
TRBJ2-3 | TRBV7-8 | TRBD2 | ASSSGGRWDTQY
TRBJ1-4 | TRBV3-1 | - | ASSPRWALSAPNEKLF
TRBJ2-3 | TRBV20-1 | - | SARRRGTDTQY